This T cell receptor beta chain originates from a study of spatial heterogeneity in lung cancer. This clonotype ranks as medium-sized. This beta chain is an off-target read within a library intended for alpha chains, so its frequency means little. The time point is: sample taken at primary tumor resection. In each case, whole RNA from tumor, nontumor lung or frozen PBMC was sequenced unsorted. TCRdb called the 5' RACE reads again in MiXCR, with one record for every CDR3 protein. The top ten hold 10% of the sample, which has some 11,000 distinct CDR3 sequences, 6.2% seen once. This sequence originates from a male donor with early-stage non-small cell lung cancer. The sample in question was normal lung tissue next to the tumor, obtained at surgery.

The DNA of the CDR3 is TGTGCCAGCAGCGTACAGGGGGGTGGCTACACCTTC. Its translation: CASSVQGGGYTF. The chain combines TRBV9 with TRBJ1-2; TRBD1 agrees at 7 bases. From germline, CDR1 is SGDLS and CDR2 YYNGEE. V lost 1 base to trimming and J lost 7 bases; unmatched junction nucleotides: 1. The CDR3 spans 12 residues.